The present entry profiles one T cell receptor beta chain with its context. Germline values: CDR1 MNHEY, CDR2 SVGAGI. Trimming stripped 4 bases from V and 6 bases from J, with 13 bases between. The CDR3 covers 14 residues. The sample is drawn from a study of blood T cell repertoires in COVID-19. The protocol was immunoSEQ multiplex PCR, while the TCRdb copy is restricted to in-frame clones and leaves out a portion. The sample holds some 70,000 clones, 80% to 90% seen once. Sequenced material: peripheral blood. This chain links TRBV6-5 with TRBJ1-5; a weak D match, TRBD1 (6 bases). The sequence derives from a woman aged 55-69 years with COVID-19, enrolled during active disease. CDR3 DNA sequence: TGTGCCAGCAGTTTACGACAGGACGGTCAGCCCCAGCATTTT. Residues: CASSLRQDGQPQHF.